This T cell receptor beta chain stems from a study of technical replicates of blood from a handful of donors. The CDR3 extends over 15 amino acids. V lost 3 bases and J 5 bases, leaving 16 bases between the germline ends. Per the germline V gene, CDR1 is ENHRY and CDR2 is SYGVKD. Libraries were prepared by immunoSEQ multiplex PCR; TCRdb keeps only in-frame clonotypes and omits some of them. The data contain 70,000 to 95,000 clones, approximately 96% of them singletons. Sequencing was performed on T cells isolated from PBMCs. The TCR comes from a human donor in good health. V usage is TRBV10-3 and J usage is TRBJ1-1; a weak D match, TRBD1 (5 bases). The CDR3 loop reads CAISDPGLTGTEAFF. For the CDR3, the DNA is TGTGCCATCAGTGATCCGGGACTTACTGGGACTGAAGCTTTCTTT.